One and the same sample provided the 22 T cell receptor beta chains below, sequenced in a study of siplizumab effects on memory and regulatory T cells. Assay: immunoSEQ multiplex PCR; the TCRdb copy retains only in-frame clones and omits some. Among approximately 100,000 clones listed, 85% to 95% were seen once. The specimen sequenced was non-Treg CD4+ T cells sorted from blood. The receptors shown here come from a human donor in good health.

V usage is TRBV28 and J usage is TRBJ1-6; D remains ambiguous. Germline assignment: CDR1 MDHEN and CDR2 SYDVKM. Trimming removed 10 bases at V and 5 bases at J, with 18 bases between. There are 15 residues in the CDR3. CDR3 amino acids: CATTRAGGNNSPLHF. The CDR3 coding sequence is TGTGCCACCACACGGGCGGGAGGGAATAATTCACCCCTCCACTTT.

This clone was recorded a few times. The CDR3 loop is CASGLGLAGASGDTQYF. For the CDR3, the DNA is TGTGCTAGTGGTTTGGGACTAGCGGGGGCCTCAGGAGATACGCAGTATTTT. The J gene is TRBJ2-3, the V gene TRBV12-5; 12 bases fit TRBD2. The V gene end was trimmed by 1 base and the J gene end by 5 bases; junction bases not matched to a gene: 7. Per the germline V gene, CDR1 is LGHNT and CDR2 is FRNRAP. The CDR3 sequence is 17 residues long.

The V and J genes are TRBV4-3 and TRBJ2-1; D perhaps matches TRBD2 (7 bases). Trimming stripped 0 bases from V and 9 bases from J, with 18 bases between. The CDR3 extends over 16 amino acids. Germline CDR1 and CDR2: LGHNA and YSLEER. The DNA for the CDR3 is TGCGCCAGCAGCCAAGATCAGAGGGGGGGATATGGTGAGCAGTTCTTC. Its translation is CASSQDQRGGYGEQFF.

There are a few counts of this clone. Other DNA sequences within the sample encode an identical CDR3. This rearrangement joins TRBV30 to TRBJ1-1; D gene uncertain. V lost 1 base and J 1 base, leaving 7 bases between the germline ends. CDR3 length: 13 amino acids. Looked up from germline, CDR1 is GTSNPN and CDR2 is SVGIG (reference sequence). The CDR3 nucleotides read TGTGCCTGGAGTGGGGATACGAACACTGAAGCTTTCTTT. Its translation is CAWSGDTNTEAFF.

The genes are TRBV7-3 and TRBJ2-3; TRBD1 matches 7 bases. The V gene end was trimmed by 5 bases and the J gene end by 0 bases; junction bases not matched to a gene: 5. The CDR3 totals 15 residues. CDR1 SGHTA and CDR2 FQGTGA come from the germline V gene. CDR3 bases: TGTGCCAGCAGCCCAGACAGGGTTAGCACAGATACGCAGTATTTT. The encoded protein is CASSPDRVSTDTQYF.

The DNA of the CDR3 is TGTGCCAGTAGTATAAGGACAAGCTATGGCTACACCTTC. As protein: CASSIRTSYGYTF. V is TRBV19 and J is TRBJ1-2, with D possibly matching TRBD1 (5 bases). This CDR3 comprises 13 residues. The V end was cut by 2 bases, the J end by 4 bases, with 8 bases between. Looked up from germline, CDR1 is LNHDA and CDR2 is SQIVND (reference sequence).

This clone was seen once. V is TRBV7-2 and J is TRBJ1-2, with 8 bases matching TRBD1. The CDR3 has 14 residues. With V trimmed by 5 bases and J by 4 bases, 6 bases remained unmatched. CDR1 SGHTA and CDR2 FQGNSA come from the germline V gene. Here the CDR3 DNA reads TGTGCCAGCAGCCAAAGCAGGGGGCCCTATGGCTACACCTTC. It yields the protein CASSQSRGPYGYTF. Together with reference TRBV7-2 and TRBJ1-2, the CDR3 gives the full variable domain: GAGVSQSPSNKVTEKGKDVELRCDPISGHTALYWYRQSLGQGLEFLIYFQGNSAPDKSGLPSDRFSAERTGGSVSTLTIQRTQQEDSAVYLCASSQSRGPYGYTFGSGTRLTVV.

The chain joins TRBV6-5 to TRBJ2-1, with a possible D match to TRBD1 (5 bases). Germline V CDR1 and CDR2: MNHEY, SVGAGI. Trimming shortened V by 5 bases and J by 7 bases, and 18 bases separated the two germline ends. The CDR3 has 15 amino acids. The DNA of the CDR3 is TGTGCCAGCAGTAGACAGAACAGACTTTCGAATGAGCAGTTCTTC. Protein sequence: CASSRQNRLSNEQFF.

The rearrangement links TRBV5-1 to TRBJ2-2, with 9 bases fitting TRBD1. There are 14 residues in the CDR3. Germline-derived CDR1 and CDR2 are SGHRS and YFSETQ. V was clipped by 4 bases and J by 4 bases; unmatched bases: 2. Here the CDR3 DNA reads TGCGCCAGCAGCAAGGACAGGGGCACCGGGGAGCTGTTTTTT. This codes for CASSKDRGTGELFF.

CDR3 in amino acids: CASSLEGLLQETQYF. CDR3 DNA sequence: TGCGCCAGCAGCTTGGAGGGCCTATTGCAAGAGACCCAGTACTTC. V and J are TRBV5-1 and TRBJ2-5, with unresolved D. V was clipped by 0 bases and J by 2 bases, with 11 bases between them. CDR1 SGHRS and CDR2 YFSETQ come from the germline V gene. The CDR3 sequence is 15 residues long.

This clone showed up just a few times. The CDR3 DNA reads TGCGCCAGCACAGTGGGGCGAGCCAAAAACATTCAGTACTTC. Its translation is CASTVGRAKNIQYF. The chain joins TRBV10-2 to TRBJ2-4, with a weak D call TRBD1 (5 bases). This CDR3 is built from 14 residues. CDR1 and CDR2 (germline): WSHSY, SAAADI. Trimming left V 7 bases short and J 0 bases short, with 10 bases between.

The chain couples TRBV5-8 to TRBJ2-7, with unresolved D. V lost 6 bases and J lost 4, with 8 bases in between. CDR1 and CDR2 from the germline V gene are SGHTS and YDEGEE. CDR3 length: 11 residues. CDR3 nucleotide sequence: TGTGCCAGCAAGAGATATTACGAGCAGTACTTC. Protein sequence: CASKRYYEQYF.

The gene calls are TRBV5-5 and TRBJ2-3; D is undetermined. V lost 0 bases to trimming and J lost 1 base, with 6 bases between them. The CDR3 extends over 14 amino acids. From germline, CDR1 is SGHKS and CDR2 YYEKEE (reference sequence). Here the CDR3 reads CASSLAQGTDTQYF. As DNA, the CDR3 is TGTGCCAGCAGCTTGGCGCAGGGCACAGATACGCAGTATTTT.

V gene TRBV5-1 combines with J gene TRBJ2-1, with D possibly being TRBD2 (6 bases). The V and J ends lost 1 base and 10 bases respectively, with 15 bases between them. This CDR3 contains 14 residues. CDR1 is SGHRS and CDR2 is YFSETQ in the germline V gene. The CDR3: CASSLFREPWEQFF. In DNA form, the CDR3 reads TGCGCCAGCAGCTTGTTCCGGGAGCCCTGGGAGCAGTTCTTC.

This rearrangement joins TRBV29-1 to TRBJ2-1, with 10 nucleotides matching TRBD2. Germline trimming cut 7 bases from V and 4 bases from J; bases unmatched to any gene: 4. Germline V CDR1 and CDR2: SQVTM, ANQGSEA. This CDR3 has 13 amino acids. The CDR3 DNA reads TGCAGCGCCGGACTAGCGGTATACAATGAGCAGTTCTTC. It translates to CSAGLAVYNEQFF.

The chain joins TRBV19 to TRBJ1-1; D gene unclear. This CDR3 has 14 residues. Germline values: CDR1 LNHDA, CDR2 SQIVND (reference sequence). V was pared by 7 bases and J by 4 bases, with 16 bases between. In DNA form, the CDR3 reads TGTGCCAGTAATCGGGCAGGTTCTTTCACTGAAGCTTTCTTT. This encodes CASNRAGSFTEAFF.

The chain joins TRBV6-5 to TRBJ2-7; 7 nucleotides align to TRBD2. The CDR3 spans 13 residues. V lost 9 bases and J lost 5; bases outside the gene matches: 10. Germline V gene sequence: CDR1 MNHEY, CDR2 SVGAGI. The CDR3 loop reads CASAEGLADEQYF. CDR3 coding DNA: TGTGCCAGTGCAGAGGGGCTAGCGGACGAGCAGTACTTC.

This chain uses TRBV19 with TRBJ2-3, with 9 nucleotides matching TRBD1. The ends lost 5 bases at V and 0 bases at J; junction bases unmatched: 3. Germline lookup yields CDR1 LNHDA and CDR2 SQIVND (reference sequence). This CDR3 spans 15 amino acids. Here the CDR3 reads CASSVQGASTDTQYF. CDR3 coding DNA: TGTGCCAGTAGTGTACAGGGGGCGAGCACAGATACGCAGTATTTT.

The CDR3: CASSIRSGSSYNEQFF. The DNA for the CDR3 is TGTGCCAGTAGTATCAGAAGCGGAAGCTCCTACAATGAGCAGTTCTTC. J is TRBJ2-1 and V is TRBV19; D possibly corresponds to TRBD2 (5 bases). V lost 3 bases, J lost 0 bases, and 12 bases lay in between. From germline, CDR1 is LNHDA and CDR2 SQIVND (reference sequence). CDR3 length: 16 residues.

The CDR3 protein is CASSGGQGSSYEQYF. CDR3 nucleotides: TGTGCCAGCAGCGGGGGACAGGGGAGCTCCTACGAGCAGTACTTC. V and J are TRBV5-4 and TRBJ2-7; 10 bases map to TRBD1. This CDR3 is built from 15 residues. CDR1 SGHNT and CDR2 YYREEE come from the germline V gene (reference sequence). With 4 bases clipped from V and 0 bases from J, the junction kept 4 bases outside the gene matches.

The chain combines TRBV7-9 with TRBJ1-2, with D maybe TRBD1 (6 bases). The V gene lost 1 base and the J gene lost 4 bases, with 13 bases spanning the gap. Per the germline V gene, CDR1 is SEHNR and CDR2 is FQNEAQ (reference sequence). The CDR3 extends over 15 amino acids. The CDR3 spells CASSLGTAGAYGYTF. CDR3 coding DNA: TGTGCCAGCAGCTTAGGAACGGCAGGGGCCTATGGCTACACCTTC.

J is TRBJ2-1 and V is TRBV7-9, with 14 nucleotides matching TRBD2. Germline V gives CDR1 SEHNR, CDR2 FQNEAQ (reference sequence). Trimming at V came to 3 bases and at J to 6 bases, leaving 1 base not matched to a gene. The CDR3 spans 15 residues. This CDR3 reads CASSFGLAGGNEQFF. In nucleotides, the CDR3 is TGTGCCAGCAGCTTTGGACTAGCGGGAGGCAATGAGCAGTTCTTC.